This TCR beta chain is from a study of blood T cell repertoires in COVID-19. Study in general: Whether acute or convalescent, the COVID-19 samples came from the United States, Italy and Spain.

Participant-reported clinical history was the basis for cohort assignment. TCRdb's copy holds only in-frame clones and misses some; the assay was immunoSEQ multiplex PCR. The sample consists of hundreds of thousands of clones, roughly 88% of them appearing once. V trimming: 1 base; J trimming: 7 bases; junction bases outside the gene matches: 8. The CDR3 covers 15 residues. The germline gives CDR1 SGHTA, CDR2 FQGNSA. The V call is TRBV7-2, the J call TRBJ2-7; 9 bases are shared with TRBD1. The sample consisted of PBMCs or T cells enriched from blood (not recorded which). This receptor was obtained from a woman in her forties or fifties who had recovered from COVID-19. CDR3 bases: TGTGCCAGCAGCTTAGTCACAGGGGGCTTAGGTGAGCAGTACTTC. The encoded protein is CASSLVTGGLGEQYF.